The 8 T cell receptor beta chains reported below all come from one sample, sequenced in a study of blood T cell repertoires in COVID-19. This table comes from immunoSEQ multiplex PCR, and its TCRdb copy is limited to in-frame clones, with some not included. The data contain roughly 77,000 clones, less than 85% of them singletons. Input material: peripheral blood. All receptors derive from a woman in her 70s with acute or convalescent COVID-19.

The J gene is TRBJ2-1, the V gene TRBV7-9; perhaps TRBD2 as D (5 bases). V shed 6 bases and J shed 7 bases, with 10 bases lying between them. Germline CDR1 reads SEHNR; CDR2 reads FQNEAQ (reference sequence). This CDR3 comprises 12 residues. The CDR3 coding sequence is TGTGCCAGCAGGGATGGCGGGAATGAGCAGTTCTTC. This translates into CASRDGGNEQFF.

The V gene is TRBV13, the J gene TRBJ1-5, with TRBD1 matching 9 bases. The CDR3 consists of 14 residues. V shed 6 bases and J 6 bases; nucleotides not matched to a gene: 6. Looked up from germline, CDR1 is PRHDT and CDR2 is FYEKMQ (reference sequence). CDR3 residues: CASSSGQGSQPQHF. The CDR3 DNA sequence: TGTGCCAGCAGTTCAGGACAGGGGAGTCAGCCCCAGCATTTT.

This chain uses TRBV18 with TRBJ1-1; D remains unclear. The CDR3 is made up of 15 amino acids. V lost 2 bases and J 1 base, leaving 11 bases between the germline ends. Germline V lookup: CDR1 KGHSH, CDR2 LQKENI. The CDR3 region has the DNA TGTGCCAGCTCACCATATACAGTGAGGAACACTGAAGCTTTCTTT. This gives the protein CASSPYTVRNTEAFF.

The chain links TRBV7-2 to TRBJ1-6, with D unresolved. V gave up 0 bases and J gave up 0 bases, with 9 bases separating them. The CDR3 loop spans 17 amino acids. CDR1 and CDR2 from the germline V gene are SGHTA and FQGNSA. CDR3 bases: TGTGCCAGCAGCTTAGCGGGTAGGAGCTCCTATAATTCACCCCTCCACTTT. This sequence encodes CASSLAGRSSYNSPLHF. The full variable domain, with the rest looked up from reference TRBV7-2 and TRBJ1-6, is GAGVSQSPSNKVTEKGKDVELRCDPISGHTALYWYRQSLGQGLEFLIYFQGNSAPDKSGLPSDRFSAERTGGSVSTLTIQRTQQEDSAVYLCASSLAGRSSYNSPLHFGNGTRLTVT.

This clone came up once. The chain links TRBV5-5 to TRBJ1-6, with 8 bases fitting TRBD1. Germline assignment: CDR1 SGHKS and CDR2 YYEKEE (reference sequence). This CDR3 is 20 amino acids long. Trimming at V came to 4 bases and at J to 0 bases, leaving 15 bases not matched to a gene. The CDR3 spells CASSLAAGGGGSSYNSPLHF. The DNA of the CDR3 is TGTGCCAGCAGCCTCGCGGCAGGGGGCGGAGGTAGCTCCTATAATTCACCCCTCCACTTT.

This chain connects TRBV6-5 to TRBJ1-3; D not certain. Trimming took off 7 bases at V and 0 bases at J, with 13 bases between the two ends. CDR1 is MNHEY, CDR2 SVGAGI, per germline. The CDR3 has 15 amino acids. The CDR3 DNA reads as TGTGCCAGCACAAGGGAGATCCTCTCTGGAAACACCATATATTTT. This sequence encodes CASTREILSGNTIYF.

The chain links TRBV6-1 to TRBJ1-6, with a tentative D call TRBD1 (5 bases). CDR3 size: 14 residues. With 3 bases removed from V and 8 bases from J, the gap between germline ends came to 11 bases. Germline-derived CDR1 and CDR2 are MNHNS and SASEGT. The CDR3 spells CASSDKGWDSPLHF. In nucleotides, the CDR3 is TGTGCCAGCAGTGATAAGGGGTGGGATTCACCCCTCCACTTT.

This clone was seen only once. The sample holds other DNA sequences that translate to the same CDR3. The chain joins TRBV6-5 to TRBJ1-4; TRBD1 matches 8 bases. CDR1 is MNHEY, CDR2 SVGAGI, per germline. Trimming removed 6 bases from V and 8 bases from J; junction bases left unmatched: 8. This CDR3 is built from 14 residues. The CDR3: CASSLRQGNEKLFF. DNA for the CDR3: TGTGCCAGCAGCCTGAGACAGGGGAACGAAAAACTGTTTTTT.